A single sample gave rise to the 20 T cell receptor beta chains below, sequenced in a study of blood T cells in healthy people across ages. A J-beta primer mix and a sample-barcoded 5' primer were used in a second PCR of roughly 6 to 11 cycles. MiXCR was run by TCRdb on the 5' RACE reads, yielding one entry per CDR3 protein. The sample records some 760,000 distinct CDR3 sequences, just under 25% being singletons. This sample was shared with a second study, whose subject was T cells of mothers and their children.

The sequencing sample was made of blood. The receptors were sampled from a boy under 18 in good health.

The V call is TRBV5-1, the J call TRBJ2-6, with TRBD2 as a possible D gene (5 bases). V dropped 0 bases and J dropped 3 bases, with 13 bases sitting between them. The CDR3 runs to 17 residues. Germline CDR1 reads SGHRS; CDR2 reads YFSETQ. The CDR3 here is CASSLAGSLGGANVLTF. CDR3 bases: TGCGCCAGCAGCTTGGCGGGGTCCCTAGGTGGGGCCAACGTCCTGACTTTC.

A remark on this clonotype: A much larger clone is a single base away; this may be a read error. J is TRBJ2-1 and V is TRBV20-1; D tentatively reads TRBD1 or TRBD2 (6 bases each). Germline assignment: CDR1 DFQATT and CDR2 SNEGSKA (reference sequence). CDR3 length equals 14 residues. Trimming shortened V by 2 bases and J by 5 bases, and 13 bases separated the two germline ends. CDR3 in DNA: TGCAGTGCTAGACGGGGGCAGGAAGACAATGAGCAGTTCTTC. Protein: CSARRGQEDNEQFF.

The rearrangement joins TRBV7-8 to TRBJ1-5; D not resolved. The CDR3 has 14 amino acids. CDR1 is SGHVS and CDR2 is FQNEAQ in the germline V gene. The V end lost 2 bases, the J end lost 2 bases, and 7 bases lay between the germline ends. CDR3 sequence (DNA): TGTGCCAGCAGCTTAATCAGTCGCAATCAGCCCCAGCATTTT. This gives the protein CASSLISRNQPQHF.

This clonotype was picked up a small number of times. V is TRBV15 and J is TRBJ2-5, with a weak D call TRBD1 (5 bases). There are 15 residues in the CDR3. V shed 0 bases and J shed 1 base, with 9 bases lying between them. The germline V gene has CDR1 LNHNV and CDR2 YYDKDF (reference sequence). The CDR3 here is CATSRDQDSQETQYF. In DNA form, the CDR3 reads TGTGCCACCAGCAGAGATCAAGACAGCCAAGAGACCCAGTACTTC.

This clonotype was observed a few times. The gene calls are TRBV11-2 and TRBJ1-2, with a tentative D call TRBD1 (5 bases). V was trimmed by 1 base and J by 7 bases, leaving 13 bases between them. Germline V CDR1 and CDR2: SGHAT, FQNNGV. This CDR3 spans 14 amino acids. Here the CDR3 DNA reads TGTGCCAGCAGCTTAGTGAGTTCGGGGCTTGGCTACACCTTC. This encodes CASSLVSSGLGYTF.

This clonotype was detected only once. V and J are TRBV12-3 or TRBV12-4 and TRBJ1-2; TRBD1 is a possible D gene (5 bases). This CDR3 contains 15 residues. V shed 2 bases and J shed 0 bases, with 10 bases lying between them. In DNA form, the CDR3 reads TGTGCCAGCAGTTTAAGCAGGGCCTCTAACTATGGCTACACCTTC. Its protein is CASSLSRASNYGYTF.

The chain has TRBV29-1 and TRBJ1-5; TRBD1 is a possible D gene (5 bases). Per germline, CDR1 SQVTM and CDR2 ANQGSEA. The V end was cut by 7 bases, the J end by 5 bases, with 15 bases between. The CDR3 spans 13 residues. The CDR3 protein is CSAAGGFDQPQHF. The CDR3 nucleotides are TGCAGCGCTGCGGGGGGGTTTGATCAGCCCCAGCATTTT.

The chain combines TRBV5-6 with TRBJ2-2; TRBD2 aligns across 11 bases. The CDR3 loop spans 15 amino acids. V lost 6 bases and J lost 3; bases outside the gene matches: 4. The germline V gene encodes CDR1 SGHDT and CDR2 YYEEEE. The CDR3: CASTILAGDTGELFF. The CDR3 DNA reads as TGTGCCAGCACCATACTAGCGGGGGACACCGGGGAGCTGTTTTTT.

The CDR3 nucleotides are TGTGCCACCAGTGATGACCCGGGACGGACCAACACCGGGGAGCTGTTTTTT. Encoded protein: CATSDDPGRTNTGELFF. The chain uses TRBV24-1 and TRBJ2-2; D is possibly TRBD1 or TRBD2 (5 bases each). The germline CDR1 and CDR2 sequences are KGHDR and SFDVKD. The CDR3 length is 17 residues. V was trimmed by 3 bases and J by 2 bases, leaving 15 bases between them.

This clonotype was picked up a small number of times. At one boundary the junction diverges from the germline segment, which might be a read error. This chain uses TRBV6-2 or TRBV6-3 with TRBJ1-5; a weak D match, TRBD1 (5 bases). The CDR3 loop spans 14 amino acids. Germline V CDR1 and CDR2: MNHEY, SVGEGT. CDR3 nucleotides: TGTGCCAGCAGTTACTTGCAGGGCAACCAGCCCCAGCATTTT. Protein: CASSYLQGNQPQHF.

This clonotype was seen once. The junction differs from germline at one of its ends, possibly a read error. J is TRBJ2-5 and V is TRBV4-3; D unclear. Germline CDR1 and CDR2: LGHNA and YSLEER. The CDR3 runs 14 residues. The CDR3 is CASSLRNGPETQYF. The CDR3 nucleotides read TGCGCCAGCAGCCTCCGCAATGGGCCGGAGACCCAATACTTC.

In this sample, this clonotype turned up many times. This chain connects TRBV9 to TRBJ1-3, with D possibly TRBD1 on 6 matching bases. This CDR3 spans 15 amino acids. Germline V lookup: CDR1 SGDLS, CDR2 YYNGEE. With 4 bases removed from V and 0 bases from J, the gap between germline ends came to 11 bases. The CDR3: CASSPTGISGNTIYF. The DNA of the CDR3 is TGTGCCAGCAGCCCAACAGGGATCTCTGGAAACACCATATATTTT.

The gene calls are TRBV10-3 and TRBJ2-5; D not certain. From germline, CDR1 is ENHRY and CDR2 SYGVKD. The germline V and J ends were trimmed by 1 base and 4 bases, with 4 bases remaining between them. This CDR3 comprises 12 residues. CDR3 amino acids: CAISEWGETQYF. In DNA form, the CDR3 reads TGTGCCATCAGTGAGTGGGGAGAGACCCAGTACTTC.

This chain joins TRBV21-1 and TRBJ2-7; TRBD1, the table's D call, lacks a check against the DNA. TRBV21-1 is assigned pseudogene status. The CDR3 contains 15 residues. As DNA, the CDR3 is TGTGCCAGCAGCTCGCGGGACACCGAGGGTTACGAGCAGTACTTC. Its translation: CASSSRDTEGYEQYF.

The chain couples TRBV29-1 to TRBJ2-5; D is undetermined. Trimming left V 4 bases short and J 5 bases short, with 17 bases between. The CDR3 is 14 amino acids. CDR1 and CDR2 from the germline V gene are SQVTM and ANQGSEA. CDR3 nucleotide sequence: TGCAGCGTTGGCGGATCAATAAAAGGGGAGACCCAGTACTTC. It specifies CSVGGSIKGETQYF.

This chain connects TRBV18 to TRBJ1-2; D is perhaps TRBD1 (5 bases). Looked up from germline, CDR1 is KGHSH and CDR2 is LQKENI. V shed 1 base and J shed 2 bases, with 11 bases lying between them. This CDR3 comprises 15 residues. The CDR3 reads CASSPQRWGNYGYTF. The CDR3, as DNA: TGTGCCAGCTCACCACAGCGATGGGGGAACTATGGCTACACCTTC.

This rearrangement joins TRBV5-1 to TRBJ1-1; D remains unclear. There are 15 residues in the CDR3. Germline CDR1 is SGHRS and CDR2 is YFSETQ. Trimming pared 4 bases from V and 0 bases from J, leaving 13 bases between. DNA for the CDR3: TGCGCCAGCAGCCTGCAATCACCCTTGAACACTGAAGCTTTCTTT. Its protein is CASSLQSPLNTEAFF.

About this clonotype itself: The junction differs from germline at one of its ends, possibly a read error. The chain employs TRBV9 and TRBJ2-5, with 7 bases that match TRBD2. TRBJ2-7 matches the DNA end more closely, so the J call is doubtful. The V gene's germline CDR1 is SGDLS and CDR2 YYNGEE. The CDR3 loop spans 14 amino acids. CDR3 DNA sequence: TGTGCCGGCAGCGTAGGCGGGAGCTCCTACGAGCAGTACTTC. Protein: CAGSVGGSSYEQYF.

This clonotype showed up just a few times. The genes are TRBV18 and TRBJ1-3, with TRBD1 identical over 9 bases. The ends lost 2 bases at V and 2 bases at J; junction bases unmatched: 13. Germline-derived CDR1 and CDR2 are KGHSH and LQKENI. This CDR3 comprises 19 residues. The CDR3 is CASSPADRGALPPGNTIYF. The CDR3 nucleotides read TGTGCCAGCTCACCAGCGGACAGGGGAGCCCTTCCTCCTGGAAACACCATATATTTT.

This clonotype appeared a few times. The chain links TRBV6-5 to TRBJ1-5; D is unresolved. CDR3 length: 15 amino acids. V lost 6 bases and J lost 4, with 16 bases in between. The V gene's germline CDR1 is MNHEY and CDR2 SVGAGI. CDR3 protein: CASSPGYGLNQPQHF. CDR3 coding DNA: TGTGCCAGCAGCCCCGGATACGGATTAAATCAGCCCCAGCATTTT.